This TCR beta chain comes out of a study of blood T cells in healthy people across ages. About the study: The template switching approach captured approximately one barcoded beta molecule for every two T cells. Notes on the study in general: Diversity was higher, and naive CD4+ cells more numerous, in long-lived donors than in aged donors. Per million T cells, the diversity of TCR beta decreased roughly linearly as age advanced.

About this clonotype: What it recognizes is unknown. This may come from a read error, since a much larger clone is one base off.

A J-beta primer mix and a sample-barcoded 5' primer were used in a second PCR of roughly 6 to 11 cycles. The template-switch adaptor, which had 12 random nucleotides, put a tag on each cDNA molecule. TCRdb re-analysed the 5' RACE reads in MiXCR, keeping a single row per CDR3 protein. The table lists around 850,000 distinct CDR3 sequences, about 37% of them singletons. CDR3 length: 12 residues. The germline V gene has CDR1 ENHRY and CDR2 SYGVKD. V lost 8 bases and J 3 bases, leaving 10 bases between the germline ends. The sequenced sample was blood. The V call is TRBV10-3, the J call TRBJ2-5; D unclear. This TCR derives from a man aged 18 to 29 in good health. The CDR3 loop is CAIGNNKETQYF. The DNA of the CDR3 is TGTGCCATCGGTAATAATAAAGAGACCCAGTACTTC.